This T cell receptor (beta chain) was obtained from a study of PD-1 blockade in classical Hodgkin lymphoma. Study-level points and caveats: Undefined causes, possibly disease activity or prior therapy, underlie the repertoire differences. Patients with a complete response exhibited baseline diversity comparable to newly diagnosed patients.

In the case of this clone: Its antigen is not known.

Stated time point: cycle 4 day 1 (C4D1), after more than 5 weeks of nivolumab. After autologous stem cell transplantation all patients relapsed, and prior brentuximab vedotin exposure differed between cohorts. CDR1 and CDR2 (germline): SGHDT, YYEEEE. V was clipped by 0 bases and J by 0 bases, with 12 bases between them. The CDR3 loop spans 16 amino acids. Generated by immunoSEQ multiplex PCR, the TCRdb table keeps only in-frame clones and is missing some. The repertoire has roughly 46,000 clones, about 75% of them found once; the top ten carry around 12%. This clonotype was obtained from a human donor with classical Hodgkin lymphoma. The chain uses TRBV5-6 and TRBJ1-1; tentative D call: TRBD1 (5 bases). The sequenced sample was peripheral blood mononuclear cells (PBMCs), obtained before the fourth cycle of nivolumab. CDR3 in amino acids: CASSLAGRGVNTEAFF. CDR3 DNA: TGTGCCAGCAGCTTGGCCGGGCGAGGGGTGAACACTGAAGCTTTCTTT.